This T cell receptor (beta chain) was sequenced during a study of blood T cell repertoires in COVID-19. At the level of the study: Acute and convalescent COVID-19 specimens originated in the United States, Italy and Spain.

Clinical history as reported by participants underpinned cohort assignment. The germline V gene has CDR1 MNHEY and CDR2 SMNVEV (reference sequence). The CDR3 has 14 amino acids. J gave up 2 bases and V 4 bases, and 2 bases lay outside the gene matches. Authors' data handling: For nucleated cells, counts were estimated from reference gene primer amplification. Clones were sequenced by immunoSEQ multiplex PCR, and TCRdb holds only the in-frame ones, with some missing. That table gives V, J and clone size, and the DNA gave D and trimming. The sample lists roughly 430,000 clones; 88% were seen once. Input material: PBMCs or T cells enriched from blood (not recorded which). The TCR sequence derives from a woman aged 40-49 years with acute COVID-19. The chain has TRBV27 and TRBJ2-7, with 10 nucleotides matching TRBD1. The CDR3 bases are TGTGCCAGCAGTTGGACAGGGGGTCCCTACGAGCAGTACTTC. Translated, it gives CASSWTGGPYEQYF.